This T cell receptor beta chain was recorded in a study of CD8+ T cells in alopecia areata. Whole-study context: Treated patients took oral tofacitinib at 5 to 10 mg twice daily. Tofacitinib ran 6 to 18 months, followed by 6 months off drug. Broader study findings: Whereas mice showed it more clearly, TCR sharing across patients was murkier, possibly because of HLA.

This clone has ten or more counts. The antigen remains undetermined. Other DNA sequences in this specimen translate into the identical CDR3. Peripheral blood and lesional scalp punch biopsies came from alopecia areata patients. Reverse transcription of extracted RNA yielded cDNA, which provided the sequencing template. The repertoire was sequenced with immunoSEQ multiplex PCR; TCRdb's copy has only in-frame clones and lacks some. The sample consists of 100,000 to 150,000 clones, around 49% of them appearing once. This CDR3 has 13 residues. Per germline, CDR1 SGDLS and CDR2 YYNGEE. V was clipped by 0 bases and J by 3 bases, with 6 bases between them.

This clonotype was obtained from a human donor with alopecia areata. This sample comprised CD8+ T cells sorted from blood, obtained at week 0. The chain is built from TRBV9 and TRBJ2-5; D gene uncertain. The CDR3 spells CASSVGGEETQYF. The CDR3, as DNA: TGTGCCAGCAGCGTAGGCGGAGAAGAGACCCAGTACTTC.